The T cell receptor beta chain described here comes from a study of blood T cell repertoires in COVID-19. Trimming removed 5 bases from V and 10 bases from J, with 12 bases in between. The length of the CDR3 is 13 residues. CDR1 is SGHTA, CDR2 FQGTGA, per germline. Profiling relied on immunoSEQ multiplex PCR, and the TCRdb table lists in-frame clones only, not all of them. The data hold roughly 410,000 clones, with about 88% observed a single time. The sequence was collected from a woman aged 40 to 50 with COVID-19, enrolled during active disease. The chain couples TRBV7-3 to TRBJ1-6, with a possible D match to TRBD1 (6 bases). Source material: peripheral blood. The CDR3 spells CASSLGQESPLHF. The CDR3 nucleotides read TGTGCCAGCAGCCTGGGACAAGAGTCACCCCTCCACTTT.